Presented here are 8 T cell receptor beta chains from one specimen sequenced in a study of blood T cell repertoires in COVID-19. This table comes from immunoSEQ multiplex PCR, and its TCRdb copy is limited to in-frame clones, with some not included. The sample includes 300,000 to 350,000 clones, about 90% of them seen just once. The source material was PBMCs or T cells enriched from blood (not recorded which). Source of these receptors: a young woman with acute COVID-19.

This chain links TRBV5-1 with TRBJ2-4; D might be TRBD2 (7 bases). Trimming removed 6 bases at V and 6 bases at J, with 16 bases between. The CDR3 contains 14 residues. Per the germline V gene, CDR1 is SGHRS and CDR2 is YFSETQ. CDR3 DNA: TGCGCCAGCACTCCCGAGGCGGGGGCAAACATTCAGTACTTC. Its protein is CASTPEAGANIQYF.

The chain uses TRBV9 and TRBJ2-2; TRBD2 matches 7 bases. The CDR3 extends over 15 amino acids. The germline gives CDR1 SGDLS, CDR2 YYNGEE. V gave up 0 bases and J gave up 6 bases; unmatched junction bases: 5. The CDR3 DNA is TGTGCCAGCAGCGTAGAGGGCGGGAGCGCCGGGGAGCTGTTTTTT. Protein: CASSVEGGSAGELFF.

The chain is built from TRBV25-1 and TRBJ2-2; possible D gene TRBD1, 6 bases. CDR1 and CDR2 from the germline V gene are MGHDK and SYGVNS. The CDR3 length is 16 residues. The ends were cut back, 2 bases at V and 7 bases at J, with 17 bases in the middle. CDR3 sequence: CASSESRSGEFGELFF. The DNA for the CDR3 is TGTGCCAGCAGTGAAAGTCGGTCAGGGGAATTCGGGGAGCTGTTTTTT.

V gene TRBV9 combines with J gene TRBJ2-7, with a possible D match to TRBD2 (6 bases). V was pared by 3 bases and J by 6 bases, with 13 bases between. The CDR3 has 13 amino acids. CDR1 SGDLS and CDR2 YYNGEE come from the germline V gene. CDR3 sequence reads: CASSAGTGVEQYF. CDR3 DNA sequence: TGTGCCAGCAGCGCCGGAACGGGAGTCGAGCAGTACTTC.

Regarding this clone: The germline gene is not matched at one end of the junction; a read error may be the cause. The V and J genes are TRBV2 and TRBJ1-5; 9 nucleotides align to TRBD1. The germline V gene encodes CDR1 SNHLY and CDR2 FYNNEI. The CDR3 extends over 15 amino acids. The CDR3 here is CASSLGQGSKQPQHF. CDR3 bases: TGTGCCAGCAGTCTCGGACAGGGGAGCAAGCAGCCCCAGCATTTT.

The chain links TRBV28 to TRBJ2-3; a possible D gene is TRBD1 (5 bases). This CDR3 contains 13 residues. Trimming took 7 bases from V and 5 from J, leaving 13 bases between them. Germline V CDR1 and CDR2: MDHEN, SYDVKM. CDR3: CASIGSGQDTQYF. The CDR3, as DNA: TGTGCCAGCATCGGTTCAGGGCAAGATACGCAGTATTTT. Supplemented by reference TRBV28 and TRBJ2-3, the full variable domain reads DVKVTQSSRYLVKRTGEKVFLECVQDMDHENMFWYRQDPGLGLRLIYFSYDVKMKEKGDIPEGYSVSREKKERFSLILESASTNQTSMYLCASIGSGQDTQYFGPGTRLTVL.

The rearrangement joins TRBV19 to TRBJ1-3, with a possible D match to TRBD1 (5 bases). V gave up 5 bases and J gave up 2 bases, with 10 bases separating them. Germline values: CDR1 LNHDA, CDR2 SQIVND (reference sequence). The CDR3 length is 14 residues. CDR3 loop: CASSPGTTGNTIYF. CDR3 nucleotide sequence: TGTGCCAGTAGTCCGGGGACTACTGGAAACACCATATATTTT.

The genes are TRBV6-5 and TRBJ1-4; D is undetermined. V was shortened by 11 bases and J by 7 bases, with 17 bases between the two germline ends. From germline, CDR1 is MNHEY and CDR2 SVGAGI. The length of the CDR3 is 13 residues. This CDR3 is CAGSPDRGEKLFF. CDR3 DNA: TGTGCCGGTTCTCCTGATCGAGGTGAAAAACTGTTTTTT.